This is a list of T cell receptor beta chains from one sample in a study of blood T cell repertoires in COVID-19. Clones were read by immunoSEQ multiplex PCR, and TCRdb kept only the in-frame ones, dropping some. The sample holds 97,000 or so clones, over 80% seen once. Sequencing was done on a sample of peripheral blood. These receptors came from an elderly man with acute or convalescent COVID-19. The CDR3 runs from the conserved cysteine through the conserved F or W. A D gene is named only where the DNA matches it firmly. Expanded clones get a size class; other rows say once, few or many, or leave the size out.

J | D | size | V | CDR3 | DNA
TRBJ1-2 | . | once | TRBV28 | CASTTDDYGYTF | TGTGCCAGCACGACAGATGACTATGGCTACACCTTC
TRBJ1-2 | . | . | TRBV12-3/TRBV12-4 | CASTLREGYTF | TGTGCCAGCACCCTTCGTGAGGGCTACACCTTC
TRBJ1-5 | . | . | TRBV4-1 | CASSQVPQGKNQPQHF | TGCGCCAGCAGCCAAGTGCCCCAGGGAAAAAATCAGCCCCAGCATTTT
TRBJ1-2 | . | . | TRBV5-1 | CASSLEGVDGYTF | TGCGCCAGCAGCTTGGAGGGGGTGGATGGCTACACCTTC
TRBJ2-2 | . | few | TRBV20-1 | CSARRSGELFF | TGCAGTGCTAGGAGGTCCGGGGAGCTGTTTTTT
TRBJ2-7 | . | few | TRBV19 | CASSQGLYREQYF | TGTGCCAGTAGTCAGGGACTGTACCGAGAGCAGTACTTC
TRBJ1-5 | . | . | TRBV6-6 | CASSKRDNQPQHF | TGTGCCAGCAGTAAACGGGATAATCAGCCCCAGCATTTT
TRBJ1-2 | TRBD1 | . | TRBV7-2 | CASSLLRPGQQPNYGYTF | TGTGCCAGCAGCTTATTACGGCCGGGACAGCAGCCTAACTATGGCTACACCTTC
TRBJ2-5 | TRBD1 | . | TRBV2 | CASSGDRVETQYF | TGTGCCAGCAGCGGGGACAGGGTAGAGACCCAGTACTTC
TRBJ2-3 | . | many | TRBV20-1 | CSASGGADTQYF | TGCAGTGCAAGTGGCGGCGCAGATACGCAGTATTTT
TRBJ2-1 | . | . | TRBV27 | CASSFGTPPEQFF | TGTGCCAGCAGTTTTGGGACTCCGCCGGAGCAGTTCTTC
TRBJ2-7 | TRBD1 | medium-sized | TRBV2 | CASRKGQSSYEQYF | TGTGCCAGCAGGAAGGGACAGAGCTCCTACGAGCAGTACTTC
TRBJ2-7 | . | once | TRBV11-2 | CASSSAPGHIYEQYF | TGTGCCAGCAGCTCCGCCCCGGGACATATCTACGAGCAGTACTTC
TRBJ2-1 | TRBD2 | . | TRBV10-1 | CASSKGLGRAEGDEQFF | TGCGCCAGCAGCAAGGGGCTCGGGAGGGCCGAGGGGGATGAGCAGTTCTTC
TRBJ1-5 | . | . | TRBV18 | CASSPSNRDQPQHF | TGTGCCAGCTCACCGTCGAATCGGGATCAGCCCCAGCATTTT
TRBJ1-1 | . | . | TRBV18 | CASSPTVNTEAFF | TGTGCCAGCTCACCTACAGTGAACACTGAAGCTTTCTTT
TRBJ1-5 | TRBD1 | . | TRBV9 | CASSAAGTGAIQPQHF | TGTGCCAGCAGCGCCGCCGGGACAGGGGCCATACAGCCCCAGCATTTT
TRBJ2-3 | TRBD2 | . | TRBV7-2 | CASGTRGGGTQYF | TGTGCCAGCGGGACTAGAGGGGGAGGTACGCAGTATTTT
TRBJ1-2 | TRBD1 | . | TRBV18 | CASSPDPGQGGGYTF | TGTGCCAGCTCACCCGATCCGGGACAGGGAGGAGGCTACACCTTC
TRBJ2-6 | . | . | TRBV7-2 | CASSLRTRISGANVLTF | TGTGCCAGCAGCTTACGGACACGAATCTCTGGGGCCAACGTCCTGACTTTC
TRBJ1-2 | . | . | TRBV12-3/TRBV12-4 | CASSVTANYGYTF | TGTGCCAGCAGTGTTACAGCTAACTATGGCTACACCTTC
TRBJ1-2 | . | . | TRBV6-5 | CAGGVGGSEYGYTF | TGTGCCGGAGGAGTGGGGGGGTCTGAGTATGGCTACACCTTC
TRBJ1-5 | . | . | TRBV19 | CASSDRTDQPQHF | TGTGCCAGTAGTGACAGGACTGATCAGCCCCAGCATTTT
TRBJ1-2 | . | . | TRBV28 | CASSLIGGAGYTF | TGTGCCAGCAGTTTAATCGGCGGTGCCGGCTACACCTTC
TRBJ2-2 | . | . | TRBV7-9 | CASRHRGNTGELFF | TGTGCCAGCAGACATAGGGGGAACACCGGGGAGCTGTTTTTT
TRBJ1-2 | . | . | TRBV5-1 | CASSLEGQPRYGYTF | TGCGCCAGCAGCTTGGAAGGACAACCTCGCTATGGCTACACCTTC
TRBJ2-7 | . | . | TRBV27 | CASSSHRQADYEQYF | TGTGCCAGCAGTTCCCACCGACAGGCCGATTACGAGCAGTACTTC
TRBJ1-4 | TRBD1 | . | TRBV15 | CATSRDGSGGKLFF | TGTGCCACCAGCAGAGATGGGTCAGGGGGAAAACTGTTTTTT
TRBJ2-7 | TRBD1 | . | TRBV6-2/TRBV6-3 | CASSYSDRGRSPRYYEQYF | TGTGCCAGCAGTTACTCGGACAGGGGGCGTTCCCCCCGCTACTACGAGCAGTACTTC
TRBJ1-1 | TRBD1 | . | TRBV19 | CASSTLGQGNTEAFF | TGTGCCAGTAGTACACTGGGACAGGGGAACACTGAAGCTTTCTTT
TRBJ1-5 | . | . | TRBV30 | CAWSTVSGTLSNQPQHF | TGTGCCTGGAGTACGGTCTCCGGGACACTAAGCAATCAGCCCCAGCATTTT